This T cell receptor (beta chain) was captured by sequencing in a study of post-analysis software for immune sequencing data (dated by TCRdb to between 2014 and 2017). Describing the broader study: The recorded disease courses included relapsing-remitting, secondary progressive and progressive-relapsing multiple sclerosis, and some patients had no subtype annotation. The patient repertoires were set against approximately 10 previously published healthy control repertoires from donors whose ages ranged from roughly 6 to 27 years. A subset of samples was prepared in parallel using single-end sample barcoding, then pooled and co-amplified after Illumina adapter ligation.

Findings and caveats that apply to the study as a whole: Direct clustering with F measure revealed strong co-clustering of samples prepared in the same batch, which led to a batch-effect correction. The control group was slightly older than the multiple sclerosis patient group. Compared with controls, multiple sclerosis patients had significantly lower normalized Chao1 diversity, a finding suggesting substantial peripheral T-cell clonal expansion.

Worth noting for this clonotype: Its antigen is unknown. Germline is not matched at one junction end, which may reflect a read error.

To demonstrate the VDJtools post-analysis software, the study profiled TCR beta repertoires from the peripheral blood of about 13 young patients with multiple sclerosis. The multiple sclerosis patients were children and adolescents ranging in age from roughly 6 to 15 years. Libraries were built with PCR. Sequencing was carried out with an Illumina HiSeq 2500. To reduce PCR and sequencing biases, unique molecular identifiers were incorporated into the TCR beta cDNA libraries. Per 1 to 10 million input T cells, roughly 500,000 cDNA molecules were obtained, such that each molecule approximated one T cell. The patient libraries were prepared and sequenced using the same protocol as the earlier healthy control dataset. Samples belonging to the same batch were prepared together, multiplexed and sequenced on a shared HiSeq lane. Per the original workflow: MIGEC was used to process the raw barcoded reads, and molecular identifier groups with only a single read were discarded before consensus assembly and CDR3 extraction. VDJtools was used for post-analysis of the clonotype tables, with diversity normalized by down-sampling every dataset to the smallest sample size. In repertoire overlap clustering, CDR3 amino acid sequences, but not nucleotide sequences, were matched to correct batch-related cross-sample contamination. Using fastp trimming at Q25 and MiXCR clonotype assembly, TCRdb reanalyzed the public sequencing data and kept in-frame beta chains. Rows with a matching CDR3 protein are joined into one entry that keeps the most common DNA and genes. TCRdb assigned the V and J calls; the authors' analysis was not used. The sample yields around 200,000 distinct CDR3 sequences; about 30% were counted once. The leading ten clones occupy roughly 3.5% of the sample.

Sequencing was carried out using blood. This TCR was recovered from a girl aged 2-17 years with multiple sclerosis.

The DNA sequence is given as TGTGCCAGCCAACTAGCGGGAGCCGCCACAGATACGCGGTATTTT. Translated, this is CASQLAGAATDTRYF. The chain employs TRBV6-2 or TRBV6-3 and TRBJ2-3; 11 central bases correspond to TRBD2. Via the germline V gene, CDR1 is MNHEY and CDR2 SVGEGT. The CDR3 numbers 15 residues from cysteine through phenylalanine. Just the 45-base CDR3 DNA is kept, in frame starting at base 1.